The sequence of this T cell receptor beta chain was determined in a study of vaccination and CD4 T cells after COVID-19. Study summary: Six males and four females, two Hispanic, made up the convalescents. Spike peptides, overlapping and drawn from SARS-CoV-2, HCoV-NL63, HCoV-OC43 and HCoV-229E, were used to stimulate cells. Post-diagnosis, post-COVID samples were collected after a median approximately 97 days, ranging 35 to 161.

Sequence data for DNA of cultured CD4+ T cells were generated by the Oncomine TCR Beta short-read assay. TCRdb analysed the PCR reads with MiXCR anew, one entry per CDR3 protein. The table shows 8,400 or so distinct CDR3 sequences, with roughly 60% occurring only once. Only a few counts were recorded for this clonotype. No antigen is known for it. Stated treatment: approximately 11-day PBMC culture with coronavirus spike peptide pools or control peptides (ViraFEST assay). The V and J ends lost 1 base and 9 bases, in that order; junction bases with no gene match: 2. Looked up from germline, CDR1 is LNHNV and CDR2 is YYDKDF (reference sequence). The CDR3 spans 13 residues.

J is TRBJ1-5 and V is TRBV15; 8 bases map to TRBD1. The sequence was collected from a human donor with COVID-19. The sample in question was cultured CD4+ T cells from blood, obtained after SARS-CoV-2 vaccination. CDR3 residues: CATSRGQGTPQHF. In DNA form, the CDR3 reads TGTGCCACCAGCAGAGGACAGGGGACGCCCCAGCATTTT.